This T cell receptor (beta chain) originates from a study of cytomegalovirus exposure and HLA in healthy donors. Both 60 Vbeta primers and 13 Jbeta primers went into the PCR. The table came from immunoSEQ multiplex PCR; TCRdb's copy has only in-frame clones and leaves some out. The sample gives hundreds of thousands of clones, around 83% of which show up once; about 1.4% is in the top ten. As for this clone: Its matching antigen is unknown. The junction shows a germline mismatch at one end, possibly a read error.

Whole-study findings and limits: Later on, a genetic analysis was performed. It linked a missense variant in DCLRE1C with V- and J-gene trimming of TCR beta.

Germline assignment: CDR1 MNHEY and CDR2 SVGAGI. This CDR3 spans 15 amino acids. The sequencing sample was made of PBMCs. This TCR was sampled from a girl under 18 in good health and CMV-seronegative. This chain uses TRBV6-5 with TRBJ1-2, with D hard to call. The CDR3 DNA is TGTGCCGGCAGTCCTTGGACTAGCCCTAACTATGGCTACACCTTC. Residues: CAGSPWTSPNYGYTF.